Below are 23 T cell receptor beta chains sequenced from a single sample in a study of molecular identifiers for immune sequencing clone quantification (dated by TCRdb to the late 2010s). Library construction relied on PCR. Sequencer: Illumina HiSeq 4000. Using fastp trimming at Q25 and MiXCR clonotype assembly, TCRdb reanalyzed the public sequencing data and kept in-frame beta chains. Under each unique CDR3 protein, matching rows form one entry showing the most common genes and DNA. This sample has about 10,000 distinct CDR3 sequences in its table, and roughly a sixth of those were observed once. The ten largest clones take up around 2.1% of the sample. The specimen was naive CD8+ T cells from blood, with Jurkat cell RNA spiked in. This specimen's cell subset or site label, interpreted: FACS-sorted CD8+CD4-CCR7+CD45RA+ naive T cells. The receptors shown here come from a human donor in good health. Some libraries in this study had Jurkat cell RNA spiked in.

This clonotype occurred once. One base away lies a much larger clone, so this may be a sequencing read error. The chain couples TRBV11-2 to TRBJ1-4; possible D gene TRBD1, 5 bases. Germline CDR1 and CDR2: SGHAT and FQNNGV. V dropped 7 bases and J dropped 2 bases, with 8 bases sitting between them. This CDR3 region has 13 residues. The CDR3 protein is CASKGITNEKLFF. For the CDR3, the DNA is TGTGCCAGCAAGGGGATCACTAATGAAAAACTGTTTTTT.

This clonotype was counted only a few times. The genes are TRBV7-6 and TRBJ2-7, with a possible D match to TRBD2 (6 bases). The germline V gene has CDR1 SGHVS and CDR2 FNYEAQ. The CDR3 is made up of 16 amino acids. Trimming took off 2 bases at V and 5 bases at J, with 19 bases between the two ends. This CDR3 is CASSLLFPGTGNEQYF. The CDR3 nucleotides read TGTGCCAGCAGCTTATTGTTCCCTGGGACTGGGAACGAGCAGTACTTC.

On this clonotype: A junction end diverges from the germline sequence, so it may reflect a read error. The chain is built from TRBV7-9 and TRBJ1-2; D is ambiguous. The germline V gene encodes CDR1 SEHNR and CDR2 FQNEAQ (reference sequence). The CDR3 totals 13 residues. This CDR3 reads CAGSLSSVAGYTF. In DNA form, the CDR3 reads TGTGCCGGCAGCTTAAGTTCCGTGGCCGGCTACACCTTC.

Comment on this clonotype: A read error may be the cause here, since a much bigger clone is one base away. V is TRBV27 and J is TRBJ2-2; perhaps TRBD2 as D (5 bases). CDR3 length: 14 residues. The germline V gene has CDR1 MNHEY and CDR2 SMNVEV (reference sequence). The CDR3 nucleotides read TGTGCCAGCAGTCCCGGACTCAACACCGGGGAGCTGCTTTTT. Its translation is CASSPGLNTGELLF.

This clonotype was observed at least ten times. The rearrangement uses TRBV24-1 and TRBJ1-4; 7 nucleotides match TRBD1. The CDR3 has 16 amino acids. The V gene's germline CDR1 is KGHDR and CDR2 SFDVKD. J was trimmed by 6 bases and V by 1 base; bases with no gene match: 7. For the CDR3, the DNA is TGTGCCACCAGTGATTTCCCAAGGACAGGCGATGAAAAACTGTTTTTT. Its translation: CATSDFPRTGDEKLFF.

This clonotype is categorized as medium-sized. J is TRBJ2-3 and V is TRBV6-5; no clear D. Germline V gene lookup returns CDR1 MNHEY and CDR2 SVGAGI. This CDR3 is built from 15 residues. V was clipped by 6 bases and J by 5 bases, with 18 bases between them. CDR3 sequence (DNA): TGTGCCAGCAGCAAGATGGGCGGTGGGGTAGATACGCAGTATTTT. Protein product: CASSKMGGGVDTQYF.

The table lists this clonotype with a few counts. Possible read error: a much larger clone is one base away. The chain carries TRBV3-1 and TRBJ2-3, with D possibly matching TRBD1 (6 bases). This CDR3 contains 15 residues. V gave up 7 bases and J gave up 4 bases, with 18 bases separating them. Germline lookup yields CDR1 LGHDT and CDR2 YNNKEL (reference sequence). CDR3 sequence: CASTPATGSSDTQYF. DNA for the CDR3: TGTGCCAGCACGCCGGCCACAGGGTCGTCAGATACGCAGTATTTT.

This clonotype was recorded many times. The chain couples TRBV7-9 to TRBJ2-5; unclear D gene. Trimming pared 2 bases from V and 1 base from J, leaving 5 bases between. The CDR3 is made up of 13 amino acids. CDR1 and CDR2 from the germline V gene are SEHNR and FQNEAQ (reference sequence). CDR3 region: CASSLWSQETQYF. CDR3 DNA: TGTGCCAGCAGCTTATGGAGCCAAGAGACCCAGTACTTC.

This clonotype was detected ten times or more. V gene TRBV29-1 combines with J gene TRBJ2-7; 10 bases map to TRBD1. The CDR3 length is 13 residues. Unmatched junction bases numbered 7, after V lost 8 bases and J lost 3 bases. Germline lookup yields CDR1 SQVTM and CDR2 ANQGSEA. The CDR3 region is CSIRTGGGYEQYF. Written as DNA, the CDR3 is TGCAGCATTCGGACAGGGGGGGGCTACGAGCAGTACTTC.

Of note for this clonotype: Since a much larger clone is just one base distant, this may be a read error. The gene calls are TRBV7-9 and TRBJ1-2; D not resolved. CDR3 length equals 12 residues. Germline V gene sequence: CDR1 SEHNR, CDR2 FQNEAQ (reference sequence). The CDR3 coding sequence is TGTGCCAGCAGCTTAGGAAGCTATGGCTACGCCTTC. As protein: CASSLGSYGYAF.

The sample holds many counts of this clonotype. This rearrangement joins TRBV6-5 to TRBJ2-2, with 10 positions matching TRBD2. V shed 7 bases and J 7 bases; nucleotides not matched to a gene: 9. The CDR3 runs to 15 residues. Per germline, CDR1 MNHEY and CDR2 SVGAGI. DNA of the CDR3: TGTGCCAGCAATACCTTTGTAGCGGGAGGCGGGGAGCTGTTTTTT. Protein sequence: CASNTFVAGGGELFF.

Many counts were recorded for this clonotype. The chain uses TRBV3-1 and TRBJ2-1; D gene uncertain. V gave up 4 bases and J gave up 5 bases, with 12 bases separating them. Per the germline V gene, CDR1 is LGHDT and CDR2 is YNNKEL (reference sequence). The CDR3 consists of 14 residues. The CDR3 loop reads CASSPARPDNEQFF. The CDR3 DNA follows: TGTGCCAGCAGCCCCGCTAGGCCCGACAATGAGCAGTTCTTC.

This clonotype is classed as medium-sized. This sequence joins TRBV28 and TRBJ2-3; 15 nucleotides agree with TRBD2. Germline V gene lookup returns CDR1 MDHEN and CDR2 SYDVKM. V was pared by 5 bases and J by 2 bases, with 5 bases of the junction left unmatched. This CDR3 region has 17 residues. CDR3 residues: CASSTRTSGRVTDTQYF. As DNA, the CDR3 is TGTGCCAGCAGTACCCGGACTAGCGGGAGGGTCACAGATACGCAGTATTTT.

The V and J genes are TRBV27 and TRBJ2-7, with TRBD1 matching over 9 bases. Trimming at V came to 3 bases and at J to 5 bases, leaving 5 bases not matched to a gene. The CDR3 is 14 amino acids. Germline V gives CDR1 MNHEY, CDR2 SMNVEV (reference sequence). The CDR3 nucleotides are TGTGCCAGCAGTTTTACCGGGACAGGGAACGAGCAGTACTTC. As protein: CASSFTGTGNEQYF.

This clonotype was recorded at least ten times. Here the CDR3 reads CASSLAPGLAGEQYF. CDR3 sequence (DNA): TGTGCCAGCAGCTTAGCGCCCGGACTAGCCGGCGAGCAGTACTTC. The V gene is TRBV7-6, the J gene TRBJ2-7; TRBD2 agrees at 8 bases. V lost 0 bases, J lost 6 bases, and 7 bases stayed unmatched. This CDR3 has 15 residues. In germline, CDR1 is SGHVS, CDR2 FNYEAQ.

This clonotype is medium-sized. The chain has TRBV19 and TRBJ2-7, with 9 bases lining up with TRBD1. This CDR3 has 14 amino acids. Losses at the gene ends were 8 bases for V and 4 bases for J; bases not matched to a gene: 9. Germline values: CDR1 LNHDA, CDR2 SQIVND (reference sequence). The CDR3 DNA is TGTGCCAGTGCCTGGGGGACAGGGACATACGAGCAGTACTTC. It translates to CASAWGTGTYEQYF.

This clonotype is categorized as medium-sized. The rearrangement uses TRBV19 and TRBJ1-1; 9 bases map to TRBD1. V dropped 10 bases and J dropped 3; count of bases not matched to a gene: 6. Looked up from germline, CDR1 is LNHDA and CDR2 is SQIVND (reference sequence). The CDR3 loop spans 13 amino acids. Written as DNA, the CDR3 is TGTGCCACCGGACAGGGGTCGCACACTGAAGCTTTCTTT. Translating it yields CATGQGSHTEAFF.

By share, this clonotype counts as medium-sized. The chain carries TRBV27 and TRBJ1-1; no reliable D call. CDR3 length: 13 residues. Trimming stripped 3 bases from V and 4 bases from J, with 9 bases between. Germline CDR1 and CDR2: MNHEY and SMNVEV (reference sequence). CDR3 nucleotide sequence: TGTGCCAGCAGTTTGGGCCGGGGCACTGAAGCTTTCTTT. Translated, it gives CASSLGRGTEAFF.

This clonotype was seen repeatedly, ten times or more. The chain couples TRBV20-1 to TRBJ2-3; D may be TRBD1 or TRBD2 (6 bases each). Germline values: CDR1 DFQATT, CDR2 SNEGSKA (reference sequence). CDR3 size: 14 residues. V was pared by 5 bases and J by 2 bases, with 14 bases between. Here the CDR3 reads CSADYRDFTDTQYF. Written as DNA, the CDR3 is TGCAGTGCTGATTACAGGGACTTCACAGATACGCAGTATTTT.

In its sample, this clonotype is medium-sized. The V gene is TRBV27, the J gene TRBJ2-4; D is ambiguous. The germline V gene encodes CDR1 MNHEY and CDR2 SMNVEV (reference sequence). V dropped 3 bases and J dropped 9 bases, with 15 bases sitting between them. The CDR3 has 14 residues. This CDR3 is CASSLAASFGIQYF. CDR3 bases: TGTGCCAGCAGTTTGGCGGCGTCCTTTGGCATTCAGTACTTC.

This clonotype was seen a few times. A read error is possible here, since a much larger clone lies one base away. The chain employs TRBV24-1 and TRBJ2-2, with D tentatively TRBD2 (6 bases). CDR1 and CDR2 from the germline V gene are KGHDR and SFDVKD. The CDR3 totals 13 residues. This CDR3 reads CATHGPDTGGLFF. The CDR3 DNA sequence: TGTGCCACCCACGGACCCGACACCGGGGGGCTGTTTTTT.

By its share, this clonotype is medium-sized. This sequence joins TRBV3-1 and TRBJ2-2; D unclear. CDR1 is LGHDT, CDR2 YNNKEL, per germline (reference sequence). Trimming took 5 bases from V and 8 from J, leaving 18 bases between them. This CDR3 contains 15 residues. The CDR3 spells CASSAMESPVGELFF. The CDR3 nucleotides are TGTGCCAGCAGCGCCATGGAGTCCCCCGTGGGGGAGCTGTTTTTT.

By share, this clonotype counts as medium-sized. The chain recombines TRBV29-1 with TRBJ1-1; no definite D call. Germline V gene lookup returns CDR1 SQVTM and CDR2 ANQGSEA. Trimming pared 5 bases from V and 5 bases from J, leaving 6 bases between. CDR3 length: 10 amino acids. The CDR3 DNA sequence: TGCAGCGTTTCGGGGACTGAAGCTTTCTTT. As protein: CSVSGTEAFF.